This T cell receptor (beta chain) was documented in a study of siplizumab effects on memory and regulatory T cells. Overall study results and limits: It was not possible to assign a naive or memory phenotype to roughly 75-95% of proliferating CD4+ or CD8+ clones. Naive T cells looked more diverse than memory cells and looked like major alloresponse contributors. Memory cells that were CD4+ and unstimulated gave rise to alloreactive sequences, which siplizumab significantly reduced. Mapping to unstimulated subsets was achieved for only a minor fraction of alloreactive clones.

Note on this clone: No antigen is known for it.

Assay used: immunoSEQ multiplex PCR; TCRdb lists only in-frame clones, some missing. The profile covers over 90,000 clones, with roughly 90% appearing a single time and about 1.1% taken by the ten largest. This CDR3 is 17 amino acids long. The junction had 10 bases not matched to a gene; V was cut back by 7 bases and J by 0 bases. Germline V lookup: CDR1 SNHLY, CDR2 FYNNEI. Sequenced material: CD4+ T cells sorted from blood. The genes are TRBV2 and TRBJ1-5; TRBD1 matches at 9 bases. The clonotype was recovered from a human donor in good health. CDR3: CASTRDRELNSNQPQHF. The CDR3 region has the DNA TGTGCCAGCACCCGGGACAGGGAACTTAATAGCAATCAGCCCCAGCATTTT.